The TCR beta chain under discussion was sequenced for a study of T cells in Graves' hyperthyroidism and ophthalmopathy. Study-level background: At the time of initial diagnosis and before any treatment, peripheral blood was collected.

As concerns this clonotype: Its antigen is unknown.

Patients showing uncontrolled infection, other autoimmune disease, pregnancy or lactation were ineligible. This CDR3 is 17 amino acids long. CDR1 is SEHNR and CDR2 is FQNEAQ in the germline V gene (reference sequence). V shed 7 bases and J 3 bases; nucleotides not matched to a gene: 11. TCR beta CDR3 sequences were amplified from RNA transcripts. The HTBI primer set was used in a first-round RT-PCR of the TCR CDR3. TCRdb called the multiplex PCR reads again in MiXCR, with one record for every CDR3 protein. The data show fewer than 900,000 distinct CDR3 sequences, 16% seen once. General study points: Model-based prediction identified ophthalmopathy a median roughly six months prior to its onset.

The sequenced sample consisted of blood. V gene TRBV7-9 combines with J gene TRBJ2-2, with 10 bases lining up with TRBD1. The TCR was taken from a young man with Graves' hyperthyroidism. Here the CDR3 DNA reads TGTGCCAGCATCTACCTACCCGGGACAGGGGACACCGGGGAGCTGTTTTTT. This sequence encodes CASIYLPGTGDTGELFF.